The next 31 T cell receptor beta chains were all read from a single sample in a study of PD-1 blockade in classical Hodgkin lymphoma. Brentuximab vedotin exposure varied, and every patient relapsed after autologous stem cell transplantation. It was by magnetic negative selection that CD4+ T cells were purified from thawed PBMCs. Clones were sequenced by immunoSEQ multiplex PCR, and TCRdb holds only the in-frame ones, with some missing. The sample gives about 35,000 clones, about nine tenths of which show up once; about 0.24% is in the top ten. The sample was CD4+ T cells from blood, taken at baseline. The receptors here all came from a human donor with classical Hodgkin lymphoma.

The chain has TRBV19 and TRBJ1-2, with D possibly being TRBD1 (6 bases). This CDR3 is 13 amino acids long. The V end lost 5 bases, the J end lost 8 bases, and 15 bases lay between the germline ends. Germline-derived CDR1 and CDR2 are LNHDA and SQIVND (reference sequence). The CDR3 spells CASSPPRGLGYTF. CDR3 DNA sequence: TGTGCCAGTAGTCCTCCACGGGGGCTCGGCTACACCTTC.

The J gene is TRBJ1-2, the V gene TRBV19, with D tentatively TRBD1 (5 bases). The germline V gene encodes CDR1 LNHDA and CDR2 SQIVND (reference sequence). CDR3 size: 18 residues. The V and J ends lost 7 bases and 4 bases respectively, with 28 bases between them. DNA for the CDR3: TGTGCCAGTACCAAGTACACCCCCCAGGGTCTCAGGAGCTATGGCTACACCTTC. It codes for CASTKYTPQGLRSYGYTF.

Points on this clone: Other DNA variants within this sample encode the same CDR3. The V and J genes are TRBV19 and TRBJ1-5; D gene unclear. The ends were cut back, 3 bases at V and 4 bases at J, with 7 bases in the middle. Germline V gene data show CDR1 as LNHDA and CDR2 as SQIVND (reference sequence). The CDR3 consists of 13 residues. In DNA, the CDR3 is TGTGCCAGTAGTATCGGGCCTAATCAGCCCCAGCATTTT. It codes for CASSIGPNQPQHF.

The V and J genes are TRBV7-3 and TRBJ2-4, with 9 bases matching TRBD2. Per the germline V gene, CDR1 is SGHTA and CDR2 is FQGTGA. The V and J ends lost 2 bases and 6 bases, in that order; junction bases with no gene match: 5. The CDR3 spans 15 residues. CDR3 nucleotide sequence: TGTGCCAGCAGCTTAGGCGGGAGGGATAGAAACATTCAGTACTTC. Amino acids: CASSLGGRDRNIQYF.

The V gene is TRBV7-2, the J gene TRBJ2-1, with 7 nucleotides matching TRBD2. The germline CDR1 and CDR2 sequences are SGHTA and FQGNSA. The CDR3 runs to 16 residues. V was clipped by 5 bases and J by 5 bases; unmatched bases: 12. CDR3 sequence reads: CASSRGRPSGNNEQFF. CDR3 nucleotides: TGTGCCAGCAGCAGGGGACGGCCTAGCGGAAACAATGAGCAGTTCTTC.

The V gene is TRBV4-1, the J gene TRBJ2-7; D possibly corresponds to TRBD1 (6 bases). The V end was cut by 1 base, the J end by 2 bases, with 24 bases between. The length of the CDR3 is 19 residues. In germline, CDR1 is MGHRA, CDR2 YSYEKL. CDR3 sequence reads: CASSQGKLGAVGDTYEQYF. DNA of the CDR3: TGCGCCAGCAGCCAAGGGAAGCTGGGGGCCGTTGGAGATACCTACGAGCAGTACTTC.

The CDR3 sequence: CASSSTGPSNEQFF. CDR3 bases: TGTGCCAGCAGCTCGACAGGGCCCTCCAATGAGCAGTTCTTC. The rearrangement uses TRBV27 and TRBJ2-1, with TRBD1 matching 7 bases. Per the germline V gene, CDR1 is MNHEY and CDR2 is SMNVEV (reference sequence). The CDR3 contains 14 residues. V lost 6 bases, J lost 6 bases, and 8 bases stayed unmatched.

V gene TRBV6-1 combines with J gene TRBJ1-1; tentative D call: TRBD1 (5 bases). Deletions cut 6 bases from V and 4 bases from J, with 9 bases between. The CDR3 is 12 amino acids. The V gene's germline CDR1 is MNHNS and CDR2 SASEGT. This chain's CDR3 is CASRRGITEAFF. As DNA, the CDR3 is TGTGCCAGCAGAAGGGGTATCACTGAAGCTTTCTTT.

The chain carries TRBV19 and TRBJ2-7; 10 nucleotides agree with TRBD1. This CDR3 is 15 amino acids long. The germline V gene encodes CDR1 LNHDA and CDR2 SQIVND (reference sequence). V lost 5 bases and J lost 6; bases outside the gene matches: 10. CDR3 coding DNA: TGTGCCAGTAGTGGACCCGGGACAGGGGCTGGCGAGCAGTACTTC. This translates into CASSGPGTGAGEQYF.

CDR3 in amino acids: CARGRTSVKNEQFF. CDR3 nucleotide sequence: TGTGCCAGAGGTAGGACTAGCGTGAAGAATGAGCAGTTCTTC. The chain recombines TRBV14 with TRBJ2-1, with 9 bases aligning to TRBD2. The V segment lost 9 bases and the J segment 7 bases; nucleotides outside the gene matches: 10. Germline V CDR1 and CDR2: SGHDN, FVKESK. CDR3 length: 14 amino acids.

The V and J genes are TRBV25-1 and TRBJ1-6, with D possibly matching TRBD1 (6 bases). Germline V gives CDR1 MGHDK, CDR2 SYGVNS. There are 15 residues in the CDR3. V gave up 0 bases and J gave up 5 bases, with 8 bases separating them. CDR3 loop: CASSEYRGDNSPLHF. The CDR3 DNA is TGTGCCAGCAGTGAATATAGGGGGGATAATTCACCCCTCCACTTT.

V is TRBV7-2 and J is TRBJ2-7; D call uncertain. Germline V lookup: CDR1 SGHTA, CDR2 FQGNSA. The CDR3 is made up of 14 amino acids. V shed 1 base and J shed 2 bases, with 9 bases lying between them. The CDR3 loop reads CASSLETFTYEQYF. As DNA, the CDR3 is TGTGCCAGCAGCTTAGAGACTTTCACCTACGAGCAGTACTTC.

The gene calls are TRBV5-4 and TRBJ2-3, with 15 bases that match TRBD2. This CDR3 is 17 amino acids long. J was trimmed by 2 bases and V by 4 bases; bases with no gene match: 5. Germline lookup yields CDR1 SGHNT and CDR2 YYREEE (reference sequence). DNA for the CDR3: TGTGCCAGCAGCCCTGGACTAGCGGGAGGGCCCACAGATACGCAGTATTTT. Its protein product is CASSPGLAGGPTDTQYF. The full variable domain, with the rest looked up from reference TRBV5-4 and TRBJ2-3, is ETGVTQSPTHLIKTRGQQVTLRCSSQSGHNTVSWYQQALGQGPQFIFQYYREEENGRGNFPPRFSGLQFPNYSSELNVNALELDDSALYLCASSPGLAGGPTDTQYFGPGTRLTVL.

This clone was seen a handful of times. The gene calls are TRBV11-1 and TRBJ1-5; the match to TRBD1 covers 7 bases. Germline V lookup: CDR1 SGHAT, CDR2 FQDESV (reference sequence). V gave up 0 bases and J gave up 4 bases; unmatched junction bases: 9. This CDR3 contains 17 residues. The CDR3 bases are TGTGCCAGCAGCTTAGCTTATCGACAGGGCAGAAATCAGCCCCAGCATTTT. Translating gives CASSLAYRQGRNQPQHF.

CDR3 region: CASSLGGGGYEQYF. For the CDR3, the DNA is TGTGCCAGCAGCTTAGGCGGGGGCGGCTACGAGCAGTACTTC. V usage is TRBV5-4 and J usage is TRBJ2-7; D perhaps matches TRBD2 (7 bases). Trimming took off 2 bases at V and 3 bases at J, with 12 bases between the two ends. Germline values: CDR1 SGHNT, CDR2 YYREEE (reference sequence). The CDR3 is made up of 14 amino acids.

This clone was observed a single time. The gene calls are TRBV11-2 and TRBJ2-7, with a tentative D call TRBD1 (6 bases). The CDR3 loop spans 16 amino acids. CDR1 and CDR2 (germline): SGHAT, FQNNGV. Trimming took off 1 base at V and 0 bases at J, with 13 bases between the two ends. The CDR3 sequence is CASSLGTADFSYEQYF. CDR3 in DNA: TGTGCCAGCAGCTTAGGGACAGCTGATTTCTCCTACGAGCAGTACTTC. Full variable domain (remainder filled in from reference TRBV11-2 and TRBJ2-7): EAGVAQSPRYKIIEKRQSVAFWCNPISGHATLYWYQQILGQGPKLLIQFQNNGVVDDSQLPKDRFSAERLKGVDSTLKIQPAKLEDSAVYLCASSLGTADFSYEQYFGPGTRLTVT.

This chain links TRBV7-8 with TRBJ2-3; 8 nucleotides match TRBD2. CDR1 SGHVS and CDR2 FQNEAQ come from the germline V gene. V dropped 5 bases and J dropped 1; count of bases not matched to a gene: 20. The CDR3 consists of 20 residues. DNA of the CDR3: TGTGCCAGCAGCCCCTTTCTTGCGCCGGGCGGGAGGCAGGGCACAGATACGCAGTATTTT. Protein product: CASSPFLAPGGRQGTDTQYF.

The chain couples TRBV30 to TRBJ1-4; weak D call: TRBD1 (5 bases). Per the germline V gene, CDR1 is GTSNPN and CDR2 is SVGIG (reference sequence). The CDR3 is 15 amino acids. V was cut by 5 bases and J by 0 bases, with 13 bases left in between. The CDR3 protein is CAWGRGTATNEKLFF. As DNA, the CDR3 is TGTGCCTGGGGTAGGGGTACGGCAACTAATGAAAAACTGTTTTTT.

The chain recombines TRBV6-1 with TRBJ2-7; D tentatively fits TRBD1 or TRBD2 (5 bases each). CDR3 length equals 14 residues. The germline V gene has CDR1 MNHNS and CDR2 SASEGT. The germline V and J ends were trimmed by 7 bases and 2 bases, with 15 bases remaining between them. CDR3 nucleotide sequence: TGTGCCAGCACTTCCCGGGACGGAGCCTACGAGCAGTACTTC. This sequence encodes CASTSRDGAYEQYF.

The chain couples TRBV19 to TRBJ2-5; tentative D call: TRBD2 (6 bases). The CDR3 runs 13 residues. Trimming cost V 6 bases and J 9 bases, with 17 bases left between them. Germline values: CDR1 LNHDA, CDR2 SQIVND (reference sequence). The chain's CDR3 is CASRPGLSSPQYF. DNA for the CDR3: TGTGCCAGTAGACCGGGACTTTCGAGTCCCCAGTACTTC.

The chain combines TRBV19 with TRBJ2-1, with 9 bases fitting TRBD2. Trimming took 5 bases from V and 2 from J; bases not matched to a gene: 10. CDR3 length: 17 residues. CDR1 is LNHDA, CDR2 SQIVND, per germline (reference sequence). Written as DNA, the CDR3 is TGTGCCAGTAGTCCAGGGGGACTAGCACATACCTACAATGAGCAGTTCTTC. Translating gives CASSPGGLAHTYNEQFF.

This clone was recorded only once. The rearrangement uses TRBV28 and TRBJ2-3, with D uncertain. V was pared by 5 bases and J by 2 bases, with 17 bases between. The CDR3 has 16 residues. The germline V gene has CDR1 MDHEN and CDR2 SYDVKM. DNA for the CDR3: TGTGCCAGCAGTCAGGCCCAAAACGCGGCCACAGATACGCAGTATTTT. It codes for CASSQAQNAATDTQYF.

This clone was recorded only once. The rearrangement joins TRBV5-1 to TRBJ1-4; 9 positions match TRBD1. The length of the CDR3 is 17 residues. Germline trimming cut 3 bases from V and 0 bases from J; bases unmatched to any gene: 6. Germline V gene data show CDR1 as SGHRS and CDR2 as YFSETQ. Here the CDR3 reads CASSSGTGGTTNEKLFF. In nucleotides, the CDR3 is TGCGCCAGCAGCTCCGGTACAGGGGGCACAACTAATGAAAAACTGTTTTTT.

The V call is TRBV14, the J call TRBJ2-3; tentative D call: TRBD2 (5 bases). CDR3 length: 15 residues. Trimming took 1 base from V and 4 from J, leaving 12 bases between them. Per the germline V gene, CDR1 is SGHDN and CDR2 is FVKESK. The CDR3 is CASSQGGLAPDTQYF. DNA of the CDR3: TGTGCCAGCAGCCAAGGAGGGCTAGCCCCAGATACGCAGTATTTT.

The gene calls are TRBV6-1 and TRBJ2-1; D is possibly TRBD1 (5 bases). The germline V gene has CDR1 MNHNS and CDR2 SASEGT. The CDR3 loop spans 14 amino acids. With 6 bases removed from V and 11 bases from J, the gap between germline ends came to 20 bases. Written as DNA, the CDR3 is TGTGCCAGCAGCATTTCCAGGGCTGGATCTAAGCAGTTCTTC. It codes for CASSISRAGSKQFF.

This chain uses TRBV2 with TRBJ2-1; 11 bases are shared with TRBD2. Germline V gene lookup returns CDR1 SNHLY and CDR2 FYNNEI. This CDR3 has 18 residues. Trimming cost V 8 bases and J 1 base; bases outside gene matches: 13. CDR3 loop: CASCNPGLAAISYNEQFF. The CDR3, as DNA: TGTGCCAGCTGCAATCCGGGACTAGCGGCGATTTCCTACAATGAGCAGTTCTTC.

The rearrangement links TRBV27 to TRBJ2-6; D ambiguous. V lost 6 bases, J lost 0 bases, and 9 bases lay in between. The CDR3 extends over 15 amino acids. The germline V gene encodes CDR1 MNHEY and CDR2 SMNVEV (reference sequence). The CDR3 protein is CASRSLISGANVLTF. CDR3 in DNA: TGTGCCAGCAGATCGCTAATCTCTGGGGCCAACGTCCTGACTTTC.

The chain has TRBV4-1 and TRBJ1-1, with D unresolved. The CDR3 contains 16 residues. V gave up 4 bases and J gave up 5 bases, with 20 bases separating them. Looked up from germline, CDR1 is MGHRA and CDR2 is YSYEKL. This CDR3 reads CASSPLVSSARTEAFF. The CDR3 DNA is TGCGCCAGCAGCCCCCTCGTAAGTTCGGCGAGGACTGAAGCTTTCTTT.

This clone was detected once. CDR3 amino acids: CASSVAPTYNEQFF. The CDR3, as DNA: TGTGCCAGCAGCGTAGCACCGACCTACAATGAGCAGTTCTTC. The chain links TRBV9 to TRBJ2-1; D gene ambiguous. The CDR3 spans 14 residues. Germline V lookup: CDR1 SGDLS, CDR2 YYNGEE. V was clipped by 0 bases and J by 2 bases, with 6 bases between them.

This chain joins TRBV6-5 and TRBJ1-3; TRBD1 agrees at 8 bases. The CDR3 covers 14 residues. Germline V gene lookup returns CDR1 MNHEY and CDR2 SVGAGI. V was clipped by 5 bases and J by 2 bases; unmatched bases: 2. CDR3 region: CASSRDRTGNTIYF. The CDR3 DNA reads as TGTGCCAGCAGTCGGGACAGGACTGGAAACACCATATATTTT.

The chain links TRBV2 to TRBJ2-3; D call uncertain. Trimming pared 4 bases from V and 5 bases from J, leaving 10 bases between. CDR1 is SNHLY, CDR2 FYNNEI, per germline. This CDR3 comprises 13 residues. The CDR3 reads CASSGYGRDTQYF. CDR3 coding DNA: TGTGCCAGCAGTGGGTACGGCCGAGATACGCAGTATTTT.